What follows are 29 T cell receptor beta chains derived from one specimen sequenced in a study of IL-17A CD8 T cells in psoriatic arthritis synovium. Some clones are missing from TCRdb's copy, which holds only in-frame ones; the method was immunoSEQ multiplex PCR. Counted here are over 2,000 clones, 55% to 85% occurring once; the ten biggest clones make up about 10%. CD3+ T cells, isolated magnetically, got PMA and ionomycin for about 1.5 hours before cytokine secretion labeling. Synovial fluid was aspirated from actively inflamed joints of psoriatic arthritis patients. Sequenced input: IFN-gamma+ CD8+ T cells from synovial fluid. As for subset: IL-17A-IFNgamma+ memory CD8+ (Tc1) cells. Source of these receptors: a human donor with psoriatic arthritis.

The chain combines TRBV4-2 with TRBJ2-7; 11 bases map to TRBD2. V shed 2 bases, J shed 0 bases, and the junction held 0 bases outside the gene matches. CDR1 and CDR2 from the germline V gene are LGHNA and YNFKEQ. The CDR3 has 15 residues. CDR3: CASSQTSGSSYEQYF. CDR3 nucleotides: TGTGCCAGCAGCCAAACTAGCGGGAGCTCCTACGAGCAGTACTTC.

V usage is TRBV6-5 and J usage is TRBJ2-5, with D possibly being TRBD2 (6 bases). V dropped 6 bases and J dropped 0 bases, with 14 bases sitting between them. The CDR3 has 15 amino acids. Germline V lookup: CDR1 MNHEY, CDR2 SVGAGI. CDR3 residues: CASRSRDAYQETQYF. DNA of the CDR3: TGTGCCAGCAGGTCGCGGGACGCGTACCAAGAGACCCAGTACTTC.

Comment on this clone: This sequence may be a read error, since a much larger clone differs from it by one base. This chain uses TRBV4-2 with TRBJ1-5; possibly TRBD1 for D (5 bases). Germline V gene data show CDR1 as LGHNA and CDR2 as YNFKEQ. The CDR3 extends over 15 amino acids. The CDR3 is CASNQRGEGNQPQHF. In nucleotides, the CDR3 is TGTGCCAGCAACCAACGGGGGGAAGGCAATCAGCCCCAGCATTTT.

This chain joins TRBV11-2 and TRBJ2-1; 10 bases map to TRBD2. With 4 bases clipped from V and 2 bases from J, the junction kept 8 bases outside the gene matches. This CDR3 has 17 amino acids. The germline gives CDR1 SGHAT, CDR2 FQNNGV. The CDR3 DNA follows: TGTGCCAGCAGCTCCCATCGGACTAGCGGAGCCTACAATGAGCAGTTCTTC. Translation: CASSSHRTSGAYNEQFF.

The chain uses TRBV5-8 and TRBJ2-7; tentative D call: TRBD1 (6 bases). The germline V and J ends were trimmed by 4 bases and 2 bases, with 16 bases remaining between them. From germline, CDR1 is SGHTS and CDR2 YDEGEE. The CDR3 is 15 residues long. The chain's CDR3 is CASSGRGGQPYEQYV. In DNA form, the CDR3 reads TGTGCCAGCAGCGGCCGAGGGGGTCAACCCTACGAGCAGTACGTC.

This clone has just a few counts. V is TRBV2 and J is TRBJ2-2, with no clear D. This CDR3 region has 15 residues. V lost 1 base and J lost 6, with 12 bases in between. Germline lookup yields CDR1 SNHLY and CDR2 FYNNEI. In DNA form, the CDR3 reads TGTGCCAGCAGTGAAGGACGCATCGCACCCGGGGAGCTGTTTTTT. This encodes CASSEGRIAPGELFF.

This chain links TRBV14 with TRBJ2-7, with 12 bases lining up with TRBD2. Germline CDR1 SGHDN, CDR2 FVKESK. This CDR3 is 14 amino acids long. V was pared by 1 base and J by 7 bases, with 2 bases of the junction left unmatched. For the CDR3, the DNA is TGTGCCAGCAGCCAAGCCGGACTAGCGGGAGAGCAGTACGTC. This sequence encodes CASSQAGLAGEQYV.

The gene calls are TRBV4-1 and TRBJ2-1; no reliable D call. Trimming pared 2 bases from V and 1 base from J, leaving 0 bases between. This CDR3 spans 12 amino acids. CDR1 and CDR2 (germline): MGHRA, YSYEKL. The CDR3 is CASSQSYNEQFF. DNA for the CDR3: TGCGCCAGCAGCCAATCCTACAATGAGCAGTTCTTC.

The CDR3 is CASSYGPNSYEQYF. The CDR3 region has the DNA TGTGCCAGCAGCTATGGACCCAACTCCTACGAGCAGTACTTC. The chain couples TRBV5-6 to TRBJ2-7; D call uncertain. The V end lost 3 bases, the J end lost 0 bases, and 10 bases lay between the germline ends. CDR1 SGHDT and CDR2 YYEEEE come from the germline V gene. The CDR3 loop spans 14 amino acids.

This clone has just a few counts. The chain employs TRBV11-2 and TRBJ2-7; D is undetermined. Trimming removed 3 bases from V and 3 bases from J, with 9 bases in between. Germline V gene data show CDR1 as SGHAT and CDR2 as FQNNGV. This CDR3 comprises 13 residues. Written as DNA, the CDR3 is TGTGCCAGCAGCTTGGGCTGGGGCTACGAGCAGTACTTC. It codes for CASSLGWGYEQYF.

V gene TRBV30 combines with J gene TRBJ2-1; D call uncertain. V lost 3 bases to trimming and J lost 6 bases, with 15 bases between them. CDR1 GTSNPN and CDR2 SVGIG come from the germline V gene (reference sequence). The CDR3 is 14 residues long. CDR3 nucleotides: TGTGCCTGGAGATGGGAAATCGGCCCCAATGAGCAGTTCTTC. As protein: CAWRWEIGPNEQFF.

This chain connects TRBV4-2 to TRBJ2-7, with TRBD2 identical over 10 bases. The J segment lost 6 bases and the V segment lost 0 bases, leaving 17 bases of the junction unmatched. The germline V gene encodes CDR1 LGHNA and CDR2 YNFKEQ. The CDR3 spans 19 residues. The chain's CDR3 is CASSQDHRGRASGSREQYF. The CDR3 bases are TGTGCCAGCAGCCAAGACCATCGAGGGCGGGCTAGCGGGAGTCGCGAGCAGTACTTC.

The V call is TRBV19, the J call TRBJ2-1; TRBD2 matches at 9 bases. Germline assignment: CDR1 LNHDA and CDR2 SQIVND (reference sequence). The CDR3 runs to 19 residues. J was trimmed by 2 bases and V by 3 bases; bases with no gene match: 14. The CDR3 DNA reads as TGTGCCAGTAGTATTAGCGGGAGAGAGTTAGGAACCACCTACAATGAGCAGTTCTTC. It specifies CASSISGRELGTTYNEQFF.

V gene TRBV5-6 combines with J gene TRBJ2-7; 10 bases align to TRBD2. The CDR3 extends over 17 amino acids. The J segment lost 3 bases and the V segment lost 0 bases, leaving 9 bases of the junction unmatched. Germline V gene sequence: CDR1 SGHDT, CDR2 YYEEEE. The CDR3 DNA reads as TGTGCCAGCAGCTTGGGGAACGGACTAGCGGCAAACTACGAGCAGTACTTC. This gives the protein CASSLGNGLAANYEQYF.

The J gene is TRBJ2-1, the V gene TRBV5-6; 7 bases agree with TRBD1. The CDR3 is made up of 15 amino acids. J gave up 3 bases and V 5 bases, and 8 bases lay outside the gene matches. CDR1 and CDR2 (germline): SGHDT, YYEEEE. The CDR3 protein is CASREGGAGYNEQFF. In DNA, the CDR3 is TGTGCCAGCAGAGAAGGGGGCGCGGGCTACAATGAGCAGTTCTTC.

The chain carries TRBV29-1 and TRBJ2-3, with D maybe TRBD2 (5 bases). This CDR3 has 12 amino acids. V gave up 3 bases and J gave up 5 bases, with 9 bases separating them. Germline V gives CDR1 SQVTM, CDR2 ANQGSEA. The CDR3 DNA is TGCAGCGTTGATTCGGGAATAGATACGCAGTATTTT. The encoded protein is CSVDSGIDTQYF.

This clone has only a few counts. A read error may produce the germline difference seen at one junction end. This chain connects TRBV6-4 to TRBJ2-1; D unresolved. Germline assignment: CDR1 MRHNA and CDR2 SNTAGT. This CDR3 has 13 amino acids. The CDR3 region has the DNA TGTGCCAGCAGCGACTCCAACACGGGTGAGCAGTTCTTC. Protein sequence: CASSDSNTGEQFF.

The rearrangement uses TRBV4-2 and TRBJ2-5, with TRBD1 matching 10 bases. Germline V gene sequence: CDR1 LGHNA, CDR2 YNFKEQ. The length of the CDR3 is 16 residues. Unmatched junction bases numbered 4, after V lost 0 bases and J lost 3 bases. The CDR3 region is CASSQDTGTGEETQYF. CDR3 coding DNA: TGTGCCAGCAGCCAAGATACCGGGACAGGGGAAGAGACCCAGTACTTC.

V gene TRBV19 combines with J gene TRBJ2-1; 7 bases are shared with TRBD2. This CDR3 comprises 14 residues. V shed 5 bases, J shed 5 bases, and the junction held 6 bases outside the gene matches. Per germline, CDR1 LNHDA and CDR2 SQIVND (reference sequence). The CDR3 DNA is TGTGCCAGTAGTCTGTGGGAGGGGAACAATGAGCAGTTCTTC. As protein: CASSLWEGNNEQFF.

This clone is large in the sample. The V gene is TRBV5-6, the J gene TRBJ2-5; D might be TRBD1 (6 bases). The CDR3 contains 14 residues. Trimming took 0 bases from V and 6 from J, leaving 12 bases between them. Germline CDR1 SGHDT, CDR2 YYEEEE. DNA of the CDR3: TGTGCCAGCAGCTTGGCCCTAGACAGGCAGACCCAGTACTTC. Protein sequence: CASSLALDRQTQYF. Filled out from reference TRBV5-6 and TRBJ2-5, the complete variable domain reads DAGVTQSPTHLIKTRGQQVTLRCSPKSGHDTVSWYQQALGQGPQFIFQYYEEEERQRGNFPDRFSGHQFPNYSSELNVNALLLGDSALYLCASSLALDRQTQYFGPGTRLLVL.

The CDR3 region has the DNA TGTGCCAGCAGCAACTCCCGGGACATTCATGGCGAGCAGTACGTC. This sequence encodes CASSNSRDIHGEQYV. The chain combines TRBV7-8 with TRBJ2-7, with a tentative D call TRBD1 (6 bases). Trimming stripped 5 bases from V and 6 bases from J, with 20 bases between. Germline loops: CDR1 SGHVS, CDR2 FQNEAQ. The CDR3 is made up of 15 amino acids.

This clone came up a few times. This chain connects TRBV4-1 to TRBJ2-2; 8 positions match TRBD1. This CDR3 has 18 residues. In germline, CDR1 is MGHRA, CDR2 YSYEKL. The ends lost 0 bases at V and 5 bases at J; junction bases unmatched: 11. The chain's CDR3 is CASSQDKRTGLLTGELFF. DNA for the CDR3: TGCGCCAGCAGCCAAGATAAGCGGACAGGGCTCCTAACCGGGGAGCTGTTTTTT.

The chain couples TRBV30 to TRBJ2-3; 7 bases are a match to TRBD2. V shed 0 bases and J 4 bases; nucleotides not matched to a gene: 10. Germline V gene data show CDR1 as GTSNPN and CDR2 as SVGIG (reference sequence). CDR3 length: 16 amino acids. The CDR3 DNA follows: TGTGCCTGGAGTGTTCCGGCAGGGAGGGGATCAGATACGCAGTATTTT. This gives the protein CAWSVPAGRGSDTQYF.

The sample holds one count of this clone. The rearrangement joins TRBV2 to TRBJ1-1; D is ambiguous. Germline V gives CDR1 SNHLY, CDR2 FYNNEI. V lost 0 bases and J lost 1, with 9 bases in between. The CDR3 extends over 15 amino acids. CDR3 sequence (DNA): TGTGCCAGCAGTGAAGCCCTTCACTCGAACACTGAAGCTTTCTTT. Its protein product is CASSEALHSNTEAFF.

The chain uses TRBV30 and TRBJ1-1; D is unclear. Germline CDR1 is GTSNPN and CDR2 is SVGIG (reference sequence). The CDR3 contains 13 residues. The V gene lost 0 bases and the J gene lost 6 bases, with 11 bases spanning the gap. This chain's CDR3 is CAWSVWSLAEAFF. CDR3 nucleotide sequence: TGTGCCTGGAGTGTATGGAGTTTAGCTGAAGCTTTCTTT.

The V gene is TRBV28, the J gene TRBJ2-1; the match to TRBD2 covers 9 bases. J gave up 4 bases and V 7 bases, and 5 bases lay outside the gene matches. The CDR3 sequence is 14 residues long. Germline lookup yields CDR1 MDHEN and CDR2 SYDVKM. The CDR3 loop is CASIPAGGYNEQFF. CDR3 sequence (DNA): TGTGCCAGCATTCCAGCGGGAGGATACAATGAGCAGTTCTTC. Full variable domain (rest looked up from reference TRBV28 and TRBJ2-1): DVKVTQSSRYLVKRTGEKVFLECVQDMDHENMFWYRQDPGLGLRLIYFSYDVKMKEKGDIPEGYSVSREKKERFSLILESASTNQTSMYLCASIPAGGYNEQFFGPGTRLTVL.

This chain uses TRBV29-1 with TRBJ2-5; 8 bases fit TRBD2. V shed 6 bases, J shed 4 bases, and the junction held 7 bases outside the gene matches. Germline CDR1 SQVTM, CDR2 ANQGSEA. CDR3 length: 13 amino acids. DNA of the CDR3: TGCAGCGTAAGCGGGAGAGGTGGAGAGACCCAGTACTTC. Residues: CSVSGRGGETQYF.

The rearrangement uses TRBV6-4 and TRBJ2-3, with TRBD2 as a possible D gene (6 bases). The germline V and J ends were trimmed by 6 bases and 2 bases, with 12 bases remaining between them. The CDR3 has 14 amino acids. Germline CDR1 is MRHNA and CDR2 is SNTAGT. CDR3 amino acids: CASSASEDTDTQYF. Written as DNA, the CDR3 is TGTGCCAGCAGCGCTAGCGAGGACACAGATACGCAGTATTTT.

This chain links TRBV10-2 with TRBJ2-1; D is uncertain. Trimming removed 7 bases at V and 5 bases at J, with 18 bases between. Germline V lookup: CDR1 WSHSY, CDR2 SAAADI. CDR3 length equals 15 residues. CDR3 in DNA: TGCGCCAGCACAGATTTCTCCTGGGGTAACAATGAGCAGTTCTTC. It translates to CASTDFSWGNNEQFF.